The T cell receptor (beta chain) under discussion was sequenced for a study of T-cell reconstitution after alpha-beta-depleted transplantation in children. Study findings and constraints: Several hundred rapidly expanded clones from non-depleted graft cells reportedly supplied alpha-beta T cells about two months post-transplant. In some patients, recipient T cells and intrathymic progenitors surviving conditioning explained high day-60 diversity. T-cell counts and diversity at one year following transplant were attributed mainly to newly produced T cells.

Unique molecular identifiers featured in how the TCRbeta library was prepared. TCRdb recomputed calls from the PCR reads with MiXCR, one row per CDR3 protein. The table lists about 200,000 distinct CDR3 sequences, about 8.2% of them singletons. Germline trimming cut 3 bases from V and 3 bases from J; bases unmatched to any gene: 6. The germline V gene encodes CDR1 SGHTA and CDR2 FQGNSA. The CDR3 has 16 amino acids. As for this clonotype: As yet, its antigen is unknown.

The V and J genes are TRBV7-2 and TRBJ2-3, with 10 nucleotides matching TRBD2. This material consisted of PBMCs, mostly from graft donor cells, taken 360 days after TCRalphabeta/CD19-depleted stem cell transplant. This clonotype was obtained from a male patient aged 2 to 10 who had a stem cell transplant for acute myeloid leukemia, so the T cells may come from the graft donor. DNA of the CDR3: TGTGCCAGCAGCTTTACCGAGCGGGGGGGTACAGATACGCAGTATTTT. Residues: CASSFTERGGTDTQYF. Full variable domain (remainder filled in from reference TRBV7-2 and TRBJ2-3): GAGVSQSPSNKVTEKGKDVELRCDPISGHTALYWYRQSLGQGLEFLIYFQGNSAPDKSGLPSDRFSAERTGGSVSTLTIQRTQQEDSAVYLCASSFTERGGTDTQYFGPGTRLTVL.